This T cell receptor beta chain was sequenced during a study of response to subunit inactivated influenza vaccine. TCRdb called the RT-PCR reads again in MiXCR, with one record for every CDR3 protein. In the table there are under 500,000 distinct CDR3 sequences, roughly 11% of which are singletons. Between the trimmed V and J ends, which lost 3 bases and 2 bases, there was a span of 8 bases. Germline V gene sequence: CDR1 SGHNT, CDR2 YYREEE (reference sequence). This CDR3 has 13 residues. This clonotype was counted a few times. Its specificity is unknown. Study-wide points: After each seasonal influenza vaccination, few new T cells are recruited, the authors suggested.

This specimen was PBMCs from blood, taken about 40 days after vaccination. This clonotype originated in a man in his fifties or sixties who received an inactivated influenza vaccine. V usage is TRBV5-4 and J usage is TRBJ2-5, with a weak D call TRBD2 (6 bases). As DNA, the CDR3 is TGTGCCAGCAGCTCCCGGGAGCAAGAGACCCAGTACTTC. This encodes CASSSREQETQYF. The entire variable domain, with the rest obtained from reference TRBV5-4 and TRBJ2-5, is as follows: ETGVTQSPTHLIKTRGQQVTLRCSSQSGHNTVSWYQQALGQGPQFIFQYYREEENGRGNFPPRFSGLQFPNYSSELNVNALELDDSALYLCASSSREQETQYFGPGTRLLVL.